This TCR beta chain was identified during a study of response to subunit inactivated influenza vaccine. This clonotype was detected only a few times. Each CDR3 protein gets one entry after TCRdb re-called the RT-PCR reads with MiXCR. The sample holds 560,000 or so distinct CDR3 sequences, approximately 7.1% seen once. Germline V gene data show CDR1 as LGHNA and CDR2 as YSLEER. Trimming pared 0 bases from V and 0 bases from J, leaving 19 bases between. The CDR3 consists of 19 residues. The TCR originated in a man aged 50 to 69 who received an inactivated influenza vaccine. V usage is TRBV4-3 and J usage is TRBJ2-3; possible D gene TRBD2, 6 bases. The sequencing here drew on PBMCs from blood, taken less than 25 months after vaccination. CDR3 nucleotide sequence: TGCGCCAGCAGCCAAGATCTGCTAGCGCAATCCCCTAGCACAGATACGCAGTATTTT. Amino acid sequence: CASSQDLLAQSPSTDTQYF.